This TCR beta chain was found in a study of vaccination and CD4 T cells after COVID-19. Across the study: Each participant was administered two doses of a vaccine, which was either BNT162b2 or mRNA-1273. Cultures acting as controls obtained a CEFX pool, an HIV-1 Nef pool, or no peptide.

Cultured CD4+ T cell DNA underwent sequencing with the Oncomine TCR Beta short-read assay. TCRdb passed the PCR reads through MiXCR, listing each CDR3 protein once. This table has 12,000 to 15,000 distinct CDR3 sequences, roughly 52% appearing once. This sample's treatment: roughly nine-day PBMC culture with coronavirus spike peptide pools or control peptides (ViraFEST assay). Of note for this clonotype: Its cognate antigen is unknown.

This TCR was sampled from a human donor who had recovered from COVID-19. The sequenced material came from CD4+ T cells from blood, cultured in vitro.

The chain's CDR3 is CASSYSFGQGEKQFF. CDR3 coding DNA: TGTGCCAGCAGTTACTCTTTCGGACAGGGGGAAAAACAGTTCTTC. The chain employs TRBV6-5 and TRBJ2-1; 10 bases map to TRBD1. CDR1 is MNHEY and CDR2 is SVGAGI in the germline V gene. The CDR3 extends over 15 amino acids. Unmatched junction bases numbered 9, after V lost 0 bases and J lost 13 bases.